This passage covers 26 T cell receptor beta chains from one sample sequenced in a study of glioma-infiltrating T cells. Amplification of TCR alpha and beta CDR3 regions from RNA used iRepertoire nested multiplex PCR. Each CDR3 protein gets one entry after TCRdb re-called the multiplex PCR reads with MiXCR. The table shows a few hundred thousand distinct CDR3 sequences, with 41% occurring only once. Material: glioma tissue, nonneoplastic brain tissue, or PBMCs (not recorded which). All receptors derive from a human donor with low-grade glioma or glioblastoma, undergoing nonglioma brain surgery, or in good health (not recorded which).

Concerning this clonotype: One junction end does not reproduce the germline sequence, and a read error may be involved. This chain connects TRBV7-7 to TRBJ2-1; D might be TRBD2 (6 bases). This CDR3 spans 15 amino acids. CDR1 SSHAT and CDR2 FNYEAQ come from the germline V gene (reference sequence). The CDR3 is CASSFSLREINEQFF. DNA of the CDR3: TGTGCTAGCAGCTTCTCTTTGCGGGAAATAAATGAGCAGTTCTTC.

The CDR3 spells CSGRVGDSPLHF. The CDR3 DNA reads as TGCAGTGGTCGGGTGGGGGATTCACCCCTCCACTTT. The rearrangement joins TRBV20-1 to TRBJ1-6; D may be TRBD1 (5 bases). The CDR3 is made up of 12 amino acids. V shed 7 bases and J shed 8 bases, with 12 bases lying between them. Per the germline V gene, CDR1 is DFQATT and CDR2 is SNEGSKA (reference sequence).

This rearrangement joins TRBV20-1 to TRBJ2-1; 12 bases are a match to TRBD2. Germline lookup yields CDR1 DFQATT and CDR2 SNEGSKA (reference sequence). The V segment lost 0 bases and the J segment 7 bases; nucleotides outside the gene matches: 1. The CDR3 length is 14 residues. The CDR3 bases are TGCAGTGCTAGAGATGGACTAGCGGGAAATGAGCAGTTCTTC. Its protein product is CSARDGLAGNEQFF.

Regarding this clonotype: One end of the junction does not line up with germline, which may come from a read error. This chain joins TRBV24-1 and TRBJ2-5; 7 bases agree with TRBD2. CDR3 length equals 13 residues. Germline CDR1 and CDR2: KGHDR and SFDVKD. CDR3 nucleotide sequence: TGTGCCACCTCCCGACTAGCCAGAGAGAGCCAGTACTTC. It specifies CATSRLARESQYF.

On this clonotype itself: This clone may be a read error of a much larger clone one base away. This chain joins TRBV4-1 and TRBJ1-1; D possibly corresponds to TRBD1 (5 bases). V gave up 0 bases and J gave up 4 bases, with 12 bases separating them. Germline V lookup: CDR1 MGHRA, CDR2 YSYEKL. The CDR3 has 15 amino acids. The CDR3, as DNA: TGCGCCAGCAGCCAAGATTCGGGGGTATTCACTGAAGCTTTCTTT. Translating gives CASSQDSGVFTEAFF.

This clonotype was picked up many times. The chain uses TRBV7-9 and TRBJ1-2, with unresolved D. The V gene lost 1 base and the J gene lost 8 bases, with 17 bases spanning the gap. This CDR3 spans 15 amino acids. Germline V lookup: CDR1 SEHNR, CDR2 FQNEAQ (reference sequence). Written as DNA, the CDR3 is TGTGCCAGCAGCTTAGACGGGCCGCCAACGAGGGGCTACACCTTC. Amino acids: CASSLDGPPTRGYTF.

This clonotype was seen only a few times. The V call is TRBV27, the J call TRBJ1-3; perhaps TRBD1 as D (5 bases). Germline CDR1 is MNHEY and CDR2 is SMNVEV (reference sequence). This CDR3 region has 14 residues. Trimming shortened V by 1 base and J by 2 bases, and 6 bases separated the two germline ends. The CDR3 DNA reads TGTGCCAGCAGTTTATTAGGGGCTGGAAACACCATATATTTT. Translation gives CASSLLGAGNTIYF.

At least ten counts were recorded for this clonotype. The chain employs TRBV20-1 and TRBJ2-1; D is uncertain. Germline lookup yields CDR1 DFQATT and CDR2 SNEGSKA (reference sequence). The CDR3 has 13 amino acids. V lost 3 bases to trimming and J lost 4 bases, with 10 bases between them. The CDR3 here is CSASDDQYNEQFF. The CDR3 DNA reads TGCAGTGCTAGTGACGACCAGTACAATGAGCAGTTCTTC.

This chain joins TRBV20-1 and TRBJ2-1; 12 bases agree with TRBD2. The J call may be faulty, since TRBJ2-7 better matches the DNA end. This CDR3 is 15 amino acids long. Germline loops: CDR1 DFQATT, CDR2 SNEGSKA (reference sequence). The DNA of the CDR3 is TGCAGTGCACACCGACTAGCGGGAGTCTCCTACGAGCAGTACTTC. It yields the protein CSAHRLAGVSYEQYF.

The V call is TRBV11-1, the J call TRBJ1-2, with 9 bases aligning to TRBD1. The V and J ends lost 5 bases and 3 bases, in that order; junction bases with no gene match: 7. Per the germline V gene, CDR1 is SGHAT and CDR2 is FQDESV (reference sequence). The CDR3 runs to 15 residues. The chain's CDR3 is CASSPRDREDYGYTF. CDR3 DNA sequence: TGTGCCAGCAGCCCCCGGGACAGGGAGGACTATGGCTACACCTTC.

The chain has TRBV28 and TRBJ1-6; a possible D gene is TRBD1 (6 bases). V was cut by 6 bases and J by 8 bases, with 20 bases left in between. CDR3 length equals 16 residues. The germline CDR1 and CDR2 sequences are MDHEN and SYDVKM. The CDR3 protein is CASSPLGDRHDSPLHF. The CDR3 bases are TGTGCCAGCAGCCCCTTGGGCGACAGGCACGATTCACCCCTCCACTTT.

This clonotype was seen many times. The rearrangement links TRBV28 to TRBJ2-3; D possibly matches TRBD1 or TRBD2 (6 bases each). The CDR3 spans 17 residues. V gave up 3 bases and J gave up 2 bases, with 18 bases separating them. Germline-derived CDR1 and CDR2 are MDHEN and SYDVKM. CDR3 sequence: CASSFGLGGGATDTQYF. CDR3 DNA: TGTGCCAGCAGTTTTGGGTTAGGAGGGGGAGCCACAGATACGCAGTATTTT.

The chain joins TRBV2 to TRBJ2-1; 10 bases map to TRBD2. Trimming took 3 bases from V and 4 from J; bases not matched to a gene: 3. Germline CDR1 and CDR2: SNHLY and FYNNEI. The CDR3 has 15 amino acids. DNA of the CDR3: TGTGCCAGCAGTGAGTCTAGCGGGAGTTACAATGAGCAGTTCTTC. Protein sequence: CASSESSGSYNEQFF.

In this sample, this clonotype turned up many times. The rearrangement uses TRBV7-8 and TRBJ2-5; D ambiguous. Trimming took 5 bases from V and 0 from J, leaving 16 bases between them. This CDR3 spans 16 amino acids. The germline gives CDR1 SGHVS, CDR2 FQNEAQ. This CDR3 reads CASSPPSDLNQETQYF. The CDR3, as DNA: TGTGCCAGCAGCCCCCCCTCTGACCTAAACCAAGAGACCCAGTACTTC.

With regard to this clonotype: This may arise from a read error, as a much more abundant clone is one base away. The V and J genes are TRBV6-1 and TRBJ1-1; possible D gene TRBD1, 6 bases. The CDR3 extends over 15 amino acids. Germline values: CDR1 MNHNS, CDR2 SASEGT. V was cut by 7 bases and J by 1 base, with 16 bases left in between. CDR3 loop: CASIQWGRENTEAFF. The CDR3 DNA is TGTGCCAGCATCCAGTGGGGGCGGGAGAACACTGAAGCTTTCTTT.

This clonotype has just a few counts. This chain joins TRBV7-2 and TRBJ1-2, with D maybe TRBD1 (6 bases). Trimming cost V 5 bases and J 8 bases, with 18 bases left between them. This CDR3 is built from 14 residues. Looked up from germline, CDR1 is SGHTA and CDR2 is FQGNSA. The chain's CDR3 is CASSHTTGGGGYTF. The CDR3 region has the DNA TGTGCCAGCAGCCACACGACAGGTGGTGGGGGCTACACCTTC. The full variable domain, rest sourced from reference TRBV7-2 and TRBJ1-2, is GAGVSQSPSNKVTEKGKDVELRCDPISGHTALYWYRQSLGQGLEFLIYFQGNSAPDKSGLPSDRFSAERTGGSVSTLTIQRTQQEDSAVYLCASSHTTGGGGYTFGSGTRLTVV.

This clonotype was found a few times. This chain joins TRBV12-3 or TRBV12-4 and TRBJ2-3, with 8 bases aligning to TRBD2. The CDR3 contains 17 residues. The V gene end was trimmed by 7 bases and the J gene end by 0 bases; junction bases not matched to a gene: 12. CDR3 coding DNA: TGTGCCAGCACCCTCACCCCGGGGACTAGTAGCACAGATACGCAGTATTTT. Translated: CASTLTPGTSSTDTQYF.

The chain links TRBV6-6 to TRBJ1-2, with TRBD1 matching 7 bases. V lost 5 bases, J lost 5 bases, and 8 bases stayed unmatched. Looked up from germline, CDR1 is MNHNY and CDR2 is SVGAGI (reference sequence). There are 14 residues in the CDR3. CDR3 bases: TGTGCCAGCAGTAAACTCGGACAGGATTATGGCTACACCTTC. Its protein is CASSKLGQDYGYTF.

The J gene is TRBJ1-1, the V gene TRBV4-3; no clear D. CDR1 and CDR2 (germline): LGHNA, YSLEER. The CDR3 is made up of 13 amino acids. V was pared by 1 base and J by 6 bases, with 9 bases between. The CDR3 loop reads CASSQAGSAEAFF. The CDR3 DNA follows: TGCGCCAGCAGCCAAGCGGGGTCGGCTGAAGCTTTCTTT.

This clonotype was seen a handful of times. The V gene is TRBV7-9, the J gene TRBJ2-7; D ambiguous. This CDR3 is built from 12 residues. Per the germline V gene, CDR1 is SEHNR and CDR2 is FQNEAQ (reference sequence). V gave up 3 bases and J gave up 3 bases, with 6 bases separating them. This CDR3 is CASSFSIYEQYF. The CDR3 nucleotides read TGTGCCAGCAGCTTCTCTATCTACGAGCAGTACTTC.

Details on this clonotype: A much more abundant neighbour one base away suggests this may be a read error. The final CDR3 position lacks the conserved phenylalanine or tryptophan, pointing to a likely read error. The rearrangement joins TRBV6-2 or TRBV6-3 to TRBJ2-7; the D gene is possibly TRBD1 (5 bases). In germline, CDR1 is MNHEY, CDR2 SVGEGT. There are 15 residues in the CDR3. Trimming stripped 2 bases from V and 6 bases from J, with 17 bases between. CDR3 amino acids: CASSYVRAGSSEQYL. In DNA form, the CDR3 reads TGTGCCAGCAGTTACGTCAGGGCAGGCAGCTCCGAGCAGTACCTC.

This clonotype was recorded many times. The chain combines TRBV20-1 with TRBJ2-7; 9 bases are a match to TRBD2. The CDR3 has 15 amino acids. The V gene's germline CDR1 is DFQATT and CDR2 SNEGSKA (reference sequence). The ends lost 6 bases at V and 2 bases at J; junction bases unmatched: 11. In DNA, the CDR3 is TGCAGTGCCCCTTCACGAGCGGGAGGAACCTACGAGCAGTACTTC. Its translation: CSAPSRAGGTYEQYF.

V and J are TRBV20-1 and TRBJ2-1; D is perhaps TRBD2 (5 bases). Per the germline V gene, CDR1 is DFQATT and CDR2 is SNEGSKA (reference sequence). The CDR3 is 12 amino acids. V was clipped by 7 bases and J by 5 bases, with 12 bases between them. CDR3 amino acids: CSEDRGHNEQFF. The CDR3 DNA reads TGCAGTGAGGACCGGGGTCACAATGAGCAGTTCTTC.

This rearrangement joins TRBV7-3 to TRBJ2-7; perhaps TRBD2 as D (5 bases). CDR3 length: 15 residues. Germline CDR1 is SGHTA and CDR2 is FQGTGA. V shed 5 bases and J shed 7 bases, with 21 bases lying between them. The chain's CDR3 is CASSLQSGVYNEQYF. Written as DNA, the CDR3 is TGTGCCAGCAGCCTCCAGAGCGGAGTTTACAATGAGCAGTACTTC.

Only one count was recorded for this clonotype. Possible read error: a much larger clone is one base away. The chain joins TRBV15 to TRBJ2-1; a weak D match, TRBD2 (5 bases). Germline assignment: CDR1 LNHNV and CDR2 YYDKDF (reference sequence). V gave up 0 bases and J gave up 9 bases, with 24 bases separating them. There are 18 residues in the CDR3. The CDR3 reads CATSRDFRESRPHFEQFF. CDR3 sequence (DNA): TGTGCCACCAGCAGAGATTTCCGGGAAAGTAGACCCCATTTTGAGCAGTTCTTC.

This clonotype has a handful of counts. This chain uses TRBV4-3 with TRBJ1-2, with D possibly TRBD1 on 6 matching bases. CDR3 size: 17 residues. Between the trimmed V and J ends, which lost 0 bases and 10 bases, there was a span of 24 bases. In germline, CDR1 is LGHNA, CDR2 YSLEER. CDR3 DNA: TGCGCCAGCAGCCAAGATCAGGGTTTCAGGGGTTCCGACGACTACACCTTC. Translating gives CASSQDQGFRGSDDYTF.